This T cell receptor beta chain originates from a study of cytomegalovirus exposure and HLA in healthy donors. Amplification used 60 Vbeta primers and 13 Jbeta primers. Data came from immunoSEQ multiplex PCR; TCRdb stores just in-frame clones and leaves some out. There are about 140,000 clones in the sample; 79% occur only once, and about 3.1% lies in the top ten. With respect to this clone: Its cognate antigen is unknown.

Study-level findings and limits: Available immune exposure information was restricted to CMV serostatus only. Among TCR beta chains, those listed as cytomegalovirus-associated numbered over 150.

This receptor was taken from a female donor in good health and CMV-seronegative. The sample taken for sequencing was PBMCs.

This CDR3 is CASSYSGRGGEKLFF. The CDR3 DNA sequence: TGTGCCAGCAGTTACTCGGGAAGGGGTGGGGAAAAACTGTTTTTT. The J gene is TRBJ1-4, the V gene TRBV6-5; possibly TRBD1 for D (5 bases). The CDR3 sequence is 15 residues long. Germline loops: CDR1 MNHEY, CDR2 SVGAGI. V was trimmed by 0 bases and J by 8 bases, leaving 13 bases between them.